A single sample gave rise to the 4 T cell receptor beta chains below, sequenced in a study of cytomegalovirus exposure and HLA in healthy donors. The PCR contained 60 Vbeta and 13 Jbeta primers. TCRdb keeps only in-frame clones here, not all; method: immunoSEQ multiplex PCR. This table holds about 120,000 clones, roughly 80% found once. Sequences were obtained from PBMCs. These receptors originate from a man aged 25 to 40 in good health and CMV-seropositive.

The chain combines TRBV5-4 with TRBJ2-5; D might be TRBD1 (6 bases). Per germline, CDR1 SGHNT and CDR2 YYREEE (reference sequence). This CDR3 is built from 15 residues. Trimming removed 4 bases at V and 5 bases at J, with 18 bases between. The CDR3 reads CASSKLDSFGETQYF. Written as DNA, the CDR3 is TGTGCCAGCAGCAAACTGGACAGCTTTGGGGAGACCCAGTACTTC.

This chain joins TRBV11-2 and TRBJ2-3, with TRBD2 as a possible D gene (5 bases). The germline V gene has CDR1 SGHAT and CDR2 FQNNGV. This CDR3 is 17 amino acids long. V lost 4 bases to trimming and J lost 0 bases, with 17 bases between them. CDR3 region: CASSSRGGPTSTDTQYF. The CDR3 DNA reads TGTGCCAGCAGCTCCAGAGGCGGGCCGACTAGCACAGATACGCAGTATTTT.

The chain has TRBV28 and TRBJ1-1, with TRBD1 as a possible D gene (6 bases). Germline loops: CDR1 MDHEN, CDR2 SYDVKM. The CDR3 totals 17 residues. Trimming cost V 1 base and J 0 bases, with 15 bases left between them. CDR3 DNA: TGTGCCAGCAGTTTATTTGGGGCAGGGGATTTGAACACTGAAGCTTTCTTT. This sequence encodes CASSLFGAGDLNTEAFF.

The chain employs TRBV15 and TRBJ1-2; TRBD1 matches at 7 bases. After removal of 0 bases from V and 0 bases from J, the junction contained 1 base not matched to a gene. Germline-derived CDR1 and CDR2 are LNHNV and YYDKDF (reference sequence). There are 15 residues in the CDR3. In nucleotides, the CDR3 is TGTGCCACCAGCAGAGACGGGACAGCTAACTATGGCTACACCTTC. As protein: CATSRDGTANYGYTF.